Listed here are 9 T cell receptor beta chains from one sample, sequenced in a study of STAT5B mutations in CD4+ large granular lymphocyte leukemia. TCRdb keeps only in-frame clones here, not all; method: immunoSEQ multiplex PCR. This table has about 22,000 clones, around 78% appearing once. Sequencing used CD4+ T cells from blood buffy coats. The receptor set was obtained from a human donor in good health.

The genes are TRBV6-6 and TRBJ1-5; TRBD1 might be the D (5 bases). The germline gives CDR1 MNHNY, CDR2 SVGAGI (reference sequence). V dropped 7 bases and J dropped 4 bases, with 8 bases sitting between them. The CDR3 is 12 amino acids. CDR3 bases: TGTGCCAGCACCAGACAGAATCAGCCCCAGCATTTT. Protein product: CASTRQNQPQHF.

The J gene is TRBJ1-1, the V gene TRBV9; D is unclear. The CDR3 has 12 amino acids. Germline V gene lookup returns CDR1 SGDLS and CDR2 YYNGEE. Trimming took 3 bases from V and 8 from J, leaving 11 bases between them. The chain's CDR3 is CASSAGPGEAFF. The CDR3 DNA follows: TGTGCCAGCAGCGCCGGGCCCGGCGAAGCTTTCTTT.

The chain employs TRBV7-8 and TRBJ1-1, with D perhaps matching TRBD1 (5 bases). Trimming stripped 7 bases from V and 0 bases from J, with 21 bases between. Germline CDR1 is SGHVS and CDR2 is FQNEAQ. This CDR3 has 17 residues. The CDR3 DNA reads TGTGCCAGCACCTGGTCCGGGGGAGCGCCGGTGAACACTGAAGCTTTCTTT. Translating gives CASTWSGGAPVNTEAFF. Complete variable domain (other parts from reference TRBV7-8 and TRBJ1-1): GAGVSQSPRYKVAKRGQDVALRCDPISGHVSLFWYQQALGQGPEFLTYFQNEAQLDKSGLPSDRFFAERPEGSVSTLKIQRTQQEDSAVYLCASTWSGGAPVNTEAFFGQGTRLTVV.

CDR3 DNA sequence: TGTGCCAGCAGTGAACAGGGGACGGCGACCTACGAGCAGTACTTC. Encoded protein: CASSEQGTATYEQYF. The chain links TRBV2 to TRBJ2-7; weak D call: TRBD1 (6 bases). The V end was cut by 2 bases, the J end by 2 bases, with 13 bases between. CDR1 SNHLY and CDR2 FYNNEI come from the germline V gene. The CDR3 runs to 15 residues.

The chain links TRBV7-2 to TRBJ2-2; D gene uncertain. This CDR3 spans 14 amino acids. The germline CDR1 and CDR2 sequences are SGHTA and FQGNSA. V lost 7 bases and J 1 base, leaving 10 bases between the germline ends. CDR3 coding DNA: TGTGCCAGCAAAAGACTTATGAACACCGGGGAGCTGTTTTTT. It codes for CASKRLMNTGELFF.

The chain uses TRBV10-3 and TRBJ2-7; unclear D gene. V was cut by 4 bases and J by 3 bases, with 10 bases left in between. The CDR3 is 13 residues long. Looked up from germline, CDR1 is ENHRY and CDR2 is SYGVKD. The CDR3 DNA reads as TGTGCCATCAGTGGTCCAGGTAGCTACGAGCAGTACTTC. It encodes CAISGPGSYEQYF.

The genes are TRBV10-3 and TRBJ2-1; 7 bases agree with TRBD2. The ends lost 4 bases at V and 9 bases at J; junction bases unmatched: 15. The CDR3 has 16 residues. Per germline, CDR1 ENHRY and CDR2 SYGVKD. The CDR3 is CAISGLGGVGEGEQFF. The DNA for the CDR3 is TGTGCCATCAGTGGACTGGGGGGAGTAGGGGAGGGTGAGCAGTTCTTC.

V and J are TRBV7-2 and TRBJ2-7; 8 nucleotides match TRBD2. The J segment lost 0 bases and the V segment lost 5 bases, leaving 6 bases of the junction unmatched. The CDR3 has 15 amino acids. Per germline, CDR1 SGHTA and CDR2 FQGNSA. The chain's CDR3 is CASSPSAGGSYEQYF. The CDR3 DNA is TGTGCCAGCAGCCCCTCGGCGGGGGGCTCCTACGAGCAGTACTTC.

This chain connects TRBV28 to TRBJ2-7, with 7 bases fitting TRBD2. V lost 3 bases and J lost 7; bases outside the gene matches: 9. Germline V lookup: CDR1 MDHEN, CDR2 SYDVKM. The CDR3 runs to 14 residues. In DNA, the CDR3 is TGTGCCAGCAGTTTTCCCGGGGACGGGAGGGAGCAGTACTTC. It is translated as CASSFPGDGREQYF.